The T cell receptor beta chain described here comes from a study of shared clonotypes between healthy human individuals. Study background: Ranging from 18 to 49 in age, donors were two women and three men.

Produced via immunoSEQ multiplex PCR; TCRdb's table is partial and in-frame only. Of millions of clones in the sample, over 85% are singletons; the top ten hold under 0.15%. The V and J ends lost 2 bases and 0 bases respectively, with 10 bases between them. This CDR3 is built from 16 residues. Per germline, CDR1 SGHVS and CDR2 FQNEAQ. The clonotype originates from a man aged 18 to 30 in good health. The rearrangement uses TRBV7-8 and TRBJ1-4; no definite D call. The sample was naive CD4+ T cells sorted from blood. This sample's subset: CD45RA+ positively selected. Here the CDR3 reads CASSLLAAATNEKLFF. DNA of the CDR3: TGTGCCAGCAGCTTACTGGCAGCTGCAACTAATGAAAAACTGTTTTTT.